This passage covers 12 T cell receptor beta chains from one sample sequenced in a study of T cell responses to AZD1222 COVID-19 vaccine (dated by TCRdb to about 2021). The time point tag for this specimen amounts to: about 28 days (+/-7) after the second vaccine dose. Libraries came from the immunoSEQ multiplex PCR assay. TCRdb retrieved this table from immuneACCESS and kept in-frame rearrangements only. Not all clones are present; in checked studies, unresolved V genes account for under half, and no reason is known for the remainder. Recorded for this sample are approximately 110,000 clones; around 85% of them occurred a single time. The ten largest clones represent around 4.4% of the sample. The sequencing here drew on peripheral blood, taken 28 days after the second AZD1222 dose. These receptors were obtained from an adult who received the AZD1222 COVID-19 vaccine.

The V gene is TRBV7-6, the J gene TRBJ2-5, with TRBD2 matching over 14 bases. Germline CDR1 SGHVS, CDR2 FNYEAQ. J lost 3 bases, V lost 1 base, and 1 base had no gene match. The CDR3 covers 16 residues. The CDR3 DNA reads as TGTGCCAGCAGCTTAGGGGGACTAGCGGGGGAAGAGACCCAGTACTTC. It specifies CASSLGGLAGEETQYF.

The chain couples TRBV12-3 or TRBV12-4 to TRBJ1-2; 7 bases align to TRBD1. The V gene end was trimmed by 3 bases and the J gene end by 5 bases; junction bases not matched to a gene: 0. The CDR3 runs to 12 residues. CDR3 amino acids: CASSLDRYGYTF. CDR3 sequence (DNA): TGTGCCAGCAGTTTGGACAGGTATGGCTACACCTTC.

The CDR3 DNA sequence: TGTGCCAGCTCACCACAGGCAGTTAGCAATCAGCCCCAGCATTTT. Protein: CASSPQAVSNQPQHF. The rearrangement joins TRBV18 to TRBJ1-5, with D uncertain. This CDR3 comprises 15 residues. Germline V gives CDR1 KGHSH, CDR2 LQKENI. V lost 1 base, J lost 0 bases, and 7 bases lay in between.

V gene TRBV6-1 combines with J gene TRBJ2-3, with 10 nucleotides matching TRBD2. Germline-derived CDR1 and CDR2 are MNHNS and SASEGT. V shed 2 bases and J 5 bases; nucleotides not matched to a gene: 13. This CDR3 is 18 amino acids long. The CDR3 spells CASSELRGASGGVDTQYF. The CDR3 DNA reads TGTGCCAGCAGTGAACTGAGGGGGGCTAGCGGGGGTGTAGATACGCAGTATTTT.

The CDR3: CASSLLVGLLQETQYF. The CDR3 coding sequence is TGTGCCAGCAGCTTGTTAGTGGGGCTACTACAAGAGACCCAGTACTTC. The chain carries TRBV5-6 and TRBJ2-5, with D maybe TRBD1 (5 bases). The CDR3 consists of 16 residues. V lost 1 base to trimming and J lost 2 bases, with 15 bases between them. Germline CDR1 reads SGHDT; CDR2 reads YYEEEE.

The V and J genes are TRBV6-1 and TRBJ1-2; TRBD1 matches at 11 bases. Germline values: CDR1 MNHNS, CDR2 SASEGT. The CDR3 length is 16 residues. V lost 4 bases to trimming and J lost 8 bases; unmatched junction nucleotides: 12. CDR3 in amino acids: CASSVGQGAFWLGYTF. The CDR3 DNA follows: TGTGCCAGCAGTGTAGGACAGGGGGCTTTTTGGTTAGGCTACACCTTC.

This clone has more than one count but fewer than ten. At one of its ends the junction is not consistent with the germline gene, which may arise from a read error. The V gene is TRBV5-6, the J gene TRBJ1-1; D is undetermined. The CDR3 runs 11 residues. Per the germline V gene, CDR1 is SGHDT and CDR2 is YYEEEE. Here the CDR3 DNA reads TGTGCCAGCAGCTTGAACTCTGAAGCTTTCTTT. The encoded protein is CASSLNSEAFF.

The chain employs TRBV27 and TRBJ1-6; D is possibly TRBD1 (5 bases). The CDR3 has 16 amino acids. V gave up 8 bases and J gave up 5 bases, with 19 bases separating them. The germline V gene encodes CDR1 MNHEY and CDR2 SMNVEV (reference sequence). CDR3 amino acids: CASHPRGWGNNSPLHF. DNA of the CDR3: TGTGCCAGCCATCCACGGGGGTGGGGGAATAATTCACCCCTCCACTTT.

By share, this clone counts as medium-sized. This chain connects TRBV19 to TRBJ1-1; the match to TRBD1 covers 7 bases. Per germline, CDR1 LNHDA and CDR2 SQIVND (reference sequence). V lost 3 bases to trimming and J lost 3 bases; unmatched junction nucleotides: 4. The CDR3 has 14 residues. The CDR3 reads CASSITGAHTEAFF. CDR3 nucleotides: TGTGCCAGTAGTATCACAGGGGCGCACACTGAAGCTTTCTTT.

This clone was seen just once. The chain couples TRBV24-1 to TRBJ2-1, with 9 bases identical to TRBD2. The germline CDR1 and CDR2 sequences are KGHDR and SFDVKD. This CDR3 comprises 14 residues. The V segment lost 5 bases and the J segment 7 bases; nucleotides outside the gene matches: 5. CDR3 region: CATSASGGLNEQFF. CDR3 sequence (DNA): TGTGCCACCAGTGCCAGCGGGGGGCTAAATGAGCAGTTCTTC.

The chain couples TRBV11-2 to TRBJ1-5; 8 positions match TRBD1. Germline loops: CDR1 SGHAT, CDR2 FQNNGV. This CDR3 has 15 amino acids. Losses at the gene ends were 5 bases for V and 2 bases for J; bases not matched to a gene: 5. In DNA, the CDR3 is TGTGCCAGCAGCCTCACAGGGGGTGGCAATCAGCCCCAGCATTTT. Protein sequence: CASSLTGGGNQPQHF.

V usage is TRBV28 and J usage is TRBJ2-7; 9 bases align to TRBD2. V lost 6 bases and J lost 6; bases outside the gene matches: 6. The germline V gene has CDR1 MDHEN and CDR2 SYDVKM. CDR3 length: 13 residues. The CDR3 DNA follows: TGTGCCAGCAGGACTAGCGGTAGGCCCGAGCAGTACTTC. Protein sequence: CASRTSGRPEQYF.